This T cell receptor (beta chain) was identified during a study of CXCR3-negative and CXCR3-positive naive CD8 T cells. Study-wide findings and caveats: Higher TRB CDR3 hydrophobicity marked CXCR3-positive naive cells relative to CXCR3-negative naive cells. Both naive subsets showed comparably high diversity, and memory CD8+ cells showed much lower diversity.

This clonotype shows up as medium-sized by frequency. Its antigen is as yet unknown. The V gene's germline CDR1 is SGHTA and CDR2 FQGNSA. This CDR3 region has 14 residues. The TRB cDNA libraries were prepared by 5' RACE with UMI labels. TCRdb re-called the 5' RACE reads; every CDR3 protein appears as one record, without DNA. This repertoire includes about 3,000 distinct CDR3 sequences. Naive CD8+ T cells carried a CD45RO-CCR7+CD27+CD95- phenotype. This chain uses TRBV7-2 with TRBJ1-1; TCRdb returns TRBD1, unconfirmable since there is no DNA. The TCR comes from a human donor in good health. Some clones in this sample may be carry-over from other donors' samples. Input material: naive CXCR3+ CD8+ T cells from blood. Sample subset: CD45RO-CCR7+CD27+CD95- naive CD8+ T cells expressing CXCR3 (TNR3+). The CDR3 protein is CASSSPTGATEAFF.